Below are 13 T cell receptor beta chains sequenced from a single sample in a study of shared clonotypes between healthy human individuals. Method: immunoSEQ multiplex PCR; TCRdb's copy keeps in-frame clones and lacks some. Of about 580,000 clones in the sample, 95% to 98% were seen once. Naive CD8 cells lacked CD45RO and underwent positive selection for CCR7, leaving out terminally differentiated effector memory CD45RA+ cells. The source material was naive CD8+ T cells sorted from blood. The receptors were gathered from a young man in good health.

V usage is TRBV7-2 and J usage is TRBJ2-1; D uncertain. Trimming left V 7 bases short and J 0 bases short, with 13 bases between. This CDR3 region has 15 residues. Germline assignment: CDR1 SGHTA and CDR2 FQGNSA. The CDR3 DNA reads as TGTGCCAGCATCTACAGAATTAGCTCCTACAATGAGCAGTTCTTC. Its translation is CASIYRISSYNEQFF.

The V call is TRBV29-1, the J call TRBJ2-7, with D uncertain. Germline CDR1 reads SQVTM; CDR2 reads ANQGSEA. The CDR3 extends over 12 amino acids. Trimming took off 5 bases at V and 1 base at J, with 9 bases between the two ends. The CDR3 loop reads CSVTFTSYEQYF. CDR3 nucleotides: TGCAGCGTTACGTTTACGTCCTACGAGCAGTACTTC.

This clone has a single count. This chain links TRBV14 with TRBJ2-5, with D uncertain. Trimming cost V 0 bases and J 3 bases, with 8 bases left between them. Germline lookup yields CDR1 SGHDN and CDR2 FVKESK. The CDR3 contains 14 residues. The CDR3 here is CASSQEVGKETQYF. The CDR3 DNA sequence: TGTGCCAGCAGCCAAGAGGTGGGGAAAGAGACCCAGTACTTC.

This chain uses TRBV11-2 with TRBJ2-7; 8 nucleotides align to TRBD1. CDR3 length: 14 amino acids. CDR1 and CDR2 (germline): SGHAT, FQNNGV. The V and J ends lost 2 bases and 4 bases, in that order; junction bases with no gene match: 4. The CDR3 spells CASSLQGAEYEQYF. The CDR3 bases are TGTGCCAGCAGCTTACAGGGGGCGGAGTACGAGCAGTACTTC.

The CDR3 nucleotides read TGTGCCAGTAAGGGGCGCGAAACTTTCTTT. Translating it yields CASKGRETFF. The chain is built from TRBV2 and TRBJ1-1; a possible D gene is TRBD1 (5 bases). The length of the CDR3 is 10 residues. The V end was cut by 9 bases, the J end by 12 bases, with 14 bases between. Germline V gives CDR1 SNHLY, CDR2 FYNNEI.

V and J are TRBV29-1 and TRBJ1-4, with D unresolved. Deletions cut 4 bases from V and 10 bases from J, with 13 bases between. The CDR3 contains 12 residues. Germline assignment: CDR1 SQVTM and CDR2 ANQGSEA. The CDR3 DNA reads as TGCAGCGTTGTCGTAGAACCGGGAAAACTGTTTTTT. Translation gives CSVVVEPGKLFF.

This clone is a singleton in its sample. The chain uses TRBV27 and TRBJ2-3, with D maybe TRBD2 (6 bases). The V gene's germline CDR1 is MNHEY and CDR2 SMNVEV (reference sequence). The CDR3 is 17 residues long. Trimming stripped 2 bases from V and 0 bases from J, with 15 bases between. As DNA, the CDR3 is TGTGCCAGCAGTTTAGCATCGGGACTCCAGAGCACAGATACGCAGTATTTT. Protein sequence: CASSLASGLQSTDTQYF.

The sample holds a few counts of this clone. The chain employs TRBV28 and TRBJ2-7, with 8 bases matching TRBD2. The germline V gene has CDR1 MDHEN and CDR2 SYDVKM. This CDR3 has 16 amino acids. V lost 2 bases, J lost 1 base, and 7 bases stayed unmatched. The CDR3 sequence is CASSLPAGGSSYEQYF. CDR3 nucleotides: TGTGCCAGCAGTTTACCGGCGGGAGGTTCATCCTACGAGCAGTACTTC.

This chain links TRBV11-2 with TRBJ2-5; the match to TRBD2 covers 14 bases. Per the germline V gene, CDR1 is SGHAT and CDR2 is FQNNGV. After removal of 0 bases from V and 5 bases from J, the junction contained 5 bases not matched to a gene. This CDR3 is built from 17 residues. CDR3 residues: CASSLDGWTSGRETQYF. The CDR3 DNA reads as TGTGCCAGCAGCTTAGATGGATGGACTAGCGGGAGGGAGACCCAGTACTTC.

This clone was observed a single time. The rearrangement links TRBV9 to TRBJ2-3; 9 positions agree with TRBD2. The CDR3 has 17 residues. The germline V gene encodes CDR1 SGDLS and CDR2 YYNGEE. V trimming: 3 bases; J trimming: 4 bases; junction bases outside the gene matches: 12. CDR3 region: CASSAGPGLALADTQYF. CDR3 DNA sequence: TGTGCCAGCAGCGCCGGGCCGGGACTAGCTTTAGCAGATACGCAGTATTTT. Based on the CDR3 plus reference TRBV9 and TRBJ2-3, the full variable domain is DSGVTQTPKHLITATGQRVTLRCSPRSGDLSVYWYQQSLDQGLQFLIQYYNGEERAKGNILERFSAQQFPDLHSELNLSSLELGDSALYFCASSAGPGLALADTQYFGPGTRLTVL.

The chain links TRBV28 to TRBJ2-3, with 10 positions matching TRBD2. J gave up 4 bases and V 4 bases, and 20 bases lay outside the gene matches. The CDR3 sequence is 20 residues long. Germline V gene lookup returns CDR1 MDHEN and CDR2 SYDVKM. The DNA for the CDR3 is TGTGCCAGCAGTTCTACCCGACTGACTAACCTAGCGGGAGTGCCAGATACGCAGTATTTT. Translated, it gives CASSSTRLTNLAGVPDTQYF.

The chain is built from TRBV4-3 and TRBJ1-2; D is unresolved. Deletions cut 0 bases from V and 2 bases from J, with 10 bases between. The CDR3 covers 15 residues. Per germline, CDR1 LGHNA and CDR2 YSLEER. The CDR3 loop reads CASSQDSTDNYGYTF. The CDR3 DNA sequence: TGCGCCAGCAGCCAAGATAGTACAGACAACTATGGCTACACCTTC.

V usage is TRBV5-4 and J usage is TRBJ2-7; no definite D call. Trimming cost V 4 bases and J 5 bases, with 7 bases left between them. The CDR3 has 11 amino acids. In germline, CDR1 is SGHNT, CDR2 YYREEE (reference sequence). The CDR3 loop reads CASSQVNEQYF. In DNA form, the CDR3 reads TGTGCCAGCAGCCAAGTCAACGAGCAGTACTTC.